This T cell receptor (beta chain) was recovered during a study of T-cell reconstitution after alpha-beta-depleted transplantation in children. Unique molecular identifiers were incorporated when the TCRbeta library was constructed. TCRdb recomputed calls from the PCR reads with MiXCR, one row per CDR3 protein. The profile shows 700,000 to 950,000 distinct CDR3 sequences, approximately 15% of them singletons. The CDR3 totals 16 residues. Germline V gene lookup returns CDR1 SGHRS and CDR2 YFSETQ. V lost 0 bases to trimming and J lost 2 bases, with 14 bases between them. General study findings and limits: T-cell numbers and diversity, one year after transplant, stemmed largely from T cells that were newly produced. Several hundred expanded graft clones reportedly supplied alpha-beta T cells about two months after transplant.

This clonotype occurred a few times. Antigen unknown. Sequenced material: PBMCs, mostly from graft donor cells, taken 360 days after TCRalphabeta/CD19-depleted stem cell transplant. The rearrangement joins TRBV5-1 to TRBJ1-1; tentative D call: TRBD1 (5 bases). This receptor was taken from a male patient younger than 18 who had a stem cell transplant for acute lymphoblastic leukemia, so the T cells may come from the graft donor. The CDR3 nucleotides read TGCGCCAGCAGCTTGGTCGGACAAGGGGACAACACTGAAGCTTTCTTT. Translation gives CASSLVGQGDNTEAFF.